This T cell receptor beta chain stems from a study of T-cell reconstitution after alpha-beta-depleted transplantation in children. Study results and limitations: Where alpha-beta T cells came from about two months after transplant was reportedly several hundred expanded graft clones. For some patients, TCRbeta diversity was high at day 60 because of recipient T cells and thymic progenitors that survived.

For TCRbeta, the library was prepared with unique molecular identifiers. TCRdb recomputed calls from the PCR reads with MiXCR, one row per CDR3 protein. The sample shows 700,000 to 850,000 distinct CDR3 sequences, approximately 15% of them seen only once. This clonotype was counted a few times. Its antigen is not known. J lost 4 bases, V lost 5 bases, and 7 bases had no gene match. The CDR3 runs 14 residues. This rearrangement joins TRBV12-3 or TRBV12-4 to TRBJ2-5; 7 positions agree with TRBD1. The input for sequencing was PBMCs, mostly from graft donor cells, taken 360 days after TCRalphabeta/CD19-depleted stem cell transplant. The TCR originated in a male patient younger than 18 who had a stem cell transplant for acute lymphoblastic leukemia, so the T cells may come from the graft donor. The CDR3 region is CASSQTRQGETQYF. The CDR3 region has the DNA TGTGCCAGCAGTCAAACGAGACAGGGAGAGACCCAGTACTTC.